The present T cell receptor (beta chain) was sequenced within a study of metastatic and nonmetastatic thyroid tumors. About the research overall: Both malignant and benign thyroid patients supplied peripheral blood and tumor or nodule tissue samples, across which the repertoires of these patients were then compared.

V lost 5 bases to trimming and J lost 2 bases, with 13 bases between them. Germline-derived CDR1 and CDR2 are SGHTA and FQGNSA. The CDR3 loop spans 14 amino acids. All patients were treatment-naive before thyroid surgery. The study, taken as a whole, reports: TCR beta diversity was reportedly significantly higher in malignant thyroid tumors than benign nodules, in blood and tumor.

On this clone itself: Its antigen is unknown.

Per the authors' pipeline: Across clinicopathological groups, CDR3 differences served as the basis for building a distant-metastasis classifier for papillary thyroid cancer. TCRdb called clones again from the PCR reads with MiXCR. TCRdb's processing, not the authors' own work, is the source of the V and J calls. This sample yields approximately 35,000 clones, of which roughly 10% are seen a single time; 15% to 20% belongs to the top ten. This rearrangement joins TRBV7-2 to TRBJ2-7; D may correspond to TRBD1 or TRBD2 (5 bases each). The clonotype comes from a female donor with papillary thyroid cancer or a benign thyroid nodule (not recorded which). Some clones in this sample may be carry-over from other donors' samples. The sequenced sample consisted of blood. As DNA, the CDR3 is TGTGCCAGCAGCGCCAACCGGGGACCCTACGAGCAGTACTTC. It specifies CASSANRGPYEQYF.